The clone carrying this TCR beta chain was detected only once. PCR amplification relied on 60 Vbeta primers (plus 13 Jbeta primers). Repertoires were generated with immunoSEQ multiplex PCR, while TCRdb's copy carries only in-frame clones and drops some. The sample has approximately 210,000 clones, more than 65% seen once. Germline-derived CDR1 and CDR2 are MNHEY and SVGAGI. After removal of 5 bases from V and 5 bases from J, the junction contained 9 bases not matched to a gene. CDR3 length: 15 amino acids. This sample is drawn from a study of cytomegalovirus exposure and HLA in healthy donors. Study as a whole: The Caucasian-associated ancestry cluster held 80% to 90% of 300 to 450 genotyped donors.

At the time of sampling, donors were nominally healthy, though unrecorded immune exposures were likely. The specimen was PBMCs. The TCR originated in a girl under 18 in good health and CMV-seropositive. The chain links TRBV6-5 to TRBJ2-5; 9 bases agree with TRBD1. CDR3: CASSRDRVAEETQYF. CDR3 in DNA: TGTGCCAGCAGTAGGGACAGGGTGGCAGAGGAGACCCAGTACTTC.